This T cell receptor beta chain was captured in a study of cytomegalovirus exposure and HLA in healthy donors. Use of 60 Vbeta and 13 Jbeta primers characterized the PCR. In the source study's methods: Later, an analysis found 75 million to 100 million unique TCR beta chains, and about 10 million of these were shared. TCRdb's copy holds only in-frame clones and misses some; the assay was immunoSEQ multiplex PCR. The D gene and trimming were derived from the DNA, and the V and J assignments and clone size from that table. Among about 43,000 clones listed, roughly 80% were seen once. In this sample, this clone turned up a few times. The clonotype comes from a man aged 25-45 years in good health and CMV-seronegative. Sequenced: PBMCs.

CDR3 loop: CASSAGRGSGGYTF. The CDR3 nucleotides read TGTGCCAGCAGTGCCGGCAGGGGTTCAGGTGGCTACACCTTC. This chain uses TRBV2 with TRBJ1-2; TRBD1 is a possible D gene (6 bases). There are 14 residues in the CDR3. The germline V gene encodes CDR1 SNHLY and CDR2 FYNNEI. Trimming took off 4 bases at V and 7 bases at J, with 16 bases between the two ends.